These 8 T cell receptor beta chains came from one sample sequenced in a study of T-cell reconstitution after alpha-beta-depleted transplantation in children. Preparation of the TCRbeta library used unique molecular identifiers. TCRdb passed the PCR reads through MiXCR, listing each CDR3 protein once. This sample yields a few hundred thousand distinct CDR3 sequences, of which around 10% are seen a single time; less than 9% belongs to the top ten. The material sequenced was PBMCs, taken before TCRalphabeta/CD19-depleted stem cell transplant. The receptors were sampled from a boy younger than two with acute myeloid leukemia, due to receive a stem cell transplant.

J is TRBJ1-2 and V is TRBV6-2 or TRBV6-3, with 7 bases identical to TRBD1. The CDR3 runs to 13 residues. Trimming took 5 bases from V and 5 from J; bases not matched to a gene: 5. Germline lookup yields CDR1 MNHEY and CDR2 SVGEGT. In nucleotides, the CDR3 is TGTGCCAGCAGTGACAGGGTGAAGTATGGCTACACCTTC. This codes for CASSDRVKYGYTF.

This clonotype was counted ten times or more. The chain uses TRBV28 and TRBJ1-3, with TRBD1 matching over 9 bases. This CDR3 is 17 amino acids long. After removal of 5 bases from V and 0 bases from J, the junction contained 8 bases not matched to a gene. Germline V lookup: CDR1 MDHEN, CDR2 SYDVKM. The CDR3 is CASSLRQGGSSGNTIYF. CDR3 coding DNA: TGTGCCAGCAGTCTAAGACAGGGGGGGAGCTCTGGAAACACCATATATTTT.

This clonotype has ten or more counts. This sequence joins TRBV10-3 and TRBJ2-1; D ambiguous. The CDR3 loop spans 12 amino acids. V lost 3 bases and J 4 bases, leaving 4 bases between the germline ends. Germline-derived CDR1 and CDR2 are ENHRY and SYGVKD. CDR3 coding DNA: TGTGCCATCAGTGACCGATACAATGAGCAGTTCTTC. Translated, it gives CAISDRYNEQFF.

This clonotype was counted only a few times. The chain combines TRBV7-2 with TRBJ1-1; the D is unclear. Germline V gene sequence: CDR1 SGHTA, CDR2 FQGNSA. Between the trimmed V and J ends, which lost 1 base and 4 bases, there was a span of 7 bases. The CDR3 extends over 13 amino acids. In DNA, the CDR3 is TGTGCCAGCAGCTTAGATGGGCCCACTGAAGCTTTCTTT. It encodes CASSLDGPTEAFF.

Turning to this clonotype: This may be a read error: a much more frequent sequence differs by one nucleotide. The chain links TRBV5-1 to TRBJ2-3; 9 positions agree with TRBD2. CDR3 size: 15 residues. From germline, CDR1 is SGHRS and CDR2 YFSETQ. Here the CDR3 DNA reads TGCGCCAGCTCTAGCGGGGCCTCTAGCACAGATCCGCAGTATTTT. Translation: CASSSGASSTDPQYF.

The rearrangement joins TRBV7-8 to TRBJ1-5; tentatively, D is TRBD1 (6 bases). Trimming cost V 8 bases and J 2 bases, with 10 bases left between them. CDR1 is SGHVS, CDR2 FQNEAQ, per germline. The CDR3 runs 13 residues. CDR3 DNA sequence: TGTGCCAGCGGGAAGGGGGGCAATCAGCCCCAGCATTTT. Translating gives CASGKGGNQPQHF.

This clonotype was recorded at least ten times. This chain uses TRBV3-1 with TRBJ2-7; D is undetermined. Between the trimmed V and J ends, which lost 8 bases and 2 bases, there was a span of 16 bases. Per germline, CDR1 LGHDT and CDR2 YNNKEL (reference sequence). The CDR3 runs to 14 residues. The CDR3 DNA reads TGTGCCAGCGCTCCCGGTAATGGAGCCTACGAGCAGTACTTC. Residues: CASAPGNGAYEQYF.

This clonotype was counted only a few times. The V gene is TRBV4-2, the J gene TRBJ2-7; 7 bases match TRBD2. V lost 1 base, J lost 4 bases, and 7 bases stayed unmatched. The CDR3 covers 15 residues. Germline CDR1 and CDR2: LGHNA and YNFKEQ. The CDR3, as DNA: TGTGCCAGCAGCCAAGTGGGGGGGACCGAATACGAGCAGTACTTC. It translates to CASSQVGGTEYEQYF.